One sample yielded the 3 T cell receptor beta chains listed below, sequenced in a study of beta chain features in type 1 diabetes. As every portion of the isolated RNA was reverse transcribed, the sequencing read expressed TCRB transcripts. Repertoires were generated with immunoSEQ multiplex PCR, while TCRdb's copy carries only in-frame clones and drops some. The sample gives a few hundred thousand clones, about 10% of which show up once; 0.015% is in the top ten. What was sequenced was naive CD4+ T cells from blood. These receptors originate from a woman younger than 45 in good health.

As for this clone: Other DNA sequences within the sample encode an identical CDR3. The chain is built from TRBV20-1 and TRBJ2-3, with D hard to call. Trimming cost V 3 bases and J 2 bases, with 3 bases left between them. The CDR3 spans 11 residues. Per germline, CDR1 DFQATT and CDR2 SNEGSKA (reference sequence). For the CDR3, the DNA is TGCAGTGCTAGCTTCACAGATACGCAGTATTTT. It specifies CSASFTDTQYF.

This clone was detected a few times. V gene TRBV5-1 combines with J gene TRBJ2-1; the match to TRBD2 covers 10 bases. CDR3 length: 15 amino acids. Germline CDR1 SGHRS, CDR2 YFSETQ. J was trimmed by 6 bases and V by 3 bases; bases with no gene match: 6. Here the CDR3 reads CASSSSGRDINEQFF. DNA for the CDR3: TGCGCCAGCAGCTCTAGCGGGAGAGACATCAATGAGCAGTTCTTC.

This chain uses TRBV28 with TRBJ2-1; 11 bases are shared with TRBD2. This CDR3 is built from 16 residues. Losses at the gene ends were 2 bases for V and 5 bases for J; bases not matched to a gene: 5. The germline V gene has CDR1 MDHEN and CDR2 SYDVKM. The DNA for the CDR3 is TGTGCCAGCAGTTTACCAGGGACTAGCGGTAACAATGAGCAGTTCTTC. This sequence encodes CASSLPGTSGNNEQFF. Full variable domain (missing parts from reference TRBV28 and TRBJ2-1): DVKVTQSSRYLVKRTGEKVFLECVQDMDHENMFWYRQDPGLGLRLIYFSYDVKMKEKGDIPEGYSVSREKKERFSLILESASTNQTSMYLCASSLPGTSGNNEQFFGPGTRLTVL.